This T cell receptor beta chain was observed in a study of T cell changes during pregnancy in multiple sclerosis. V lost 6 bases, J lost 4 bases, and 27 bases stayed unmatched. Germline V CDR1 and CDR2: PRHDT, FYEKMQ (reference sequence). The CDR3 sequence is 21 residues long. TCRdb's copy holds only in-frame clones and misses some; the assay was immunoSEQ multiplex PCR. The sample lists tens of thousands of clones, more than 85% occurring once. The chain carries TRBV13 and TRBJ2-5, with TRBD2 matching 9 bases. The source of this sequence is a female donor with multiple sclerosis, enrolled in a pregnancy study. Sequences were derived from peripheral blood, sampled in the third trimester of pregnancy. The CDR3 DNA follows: TGTGCCAGCAGGCCCGCCAGCAGCCCCCCTTTAGCGGGAGTGGCAGGAGAGACCCAGTACTTC. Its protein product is CASRPASSPPLAGVAGETQYF.